The present TCR beta chain was sequenced within a study of blood T cell repertoires in COVID-19. The CDR3 is 15 residues long. V was cut by 1 base and J by 6 bases, with 13 bases left in between. Germline V gene sequence: CDR1 SGHVS, CDR2 FNYEAQ. Libraries were prepared by immunoSEQ multiplex PCR; TCRdb keeps only in-frame clonotypes and omits some of them. Of approximately 90,000 clones listed, about 87% are singletons. The sample taken for sequencing was peripheral blood. The chain combines TRBV7-6 with TRBJ2-1; no clear D. The sequence came from a human donor in a cohort sampled during active COVID-19. CDR3 protein: CASSLEVARSNEQFF. CDR3 nucleotide sequence: TGTGCCAGCAGCTTAGAGGTCGCGCGGAGCAATGAGCAGTTCTTC.